The sequence of this T cell receptor beta chain was determined in a study of T-cell reconstitution after alpha-beta-depleted transplantation in children. The TCRbeta library was prepared with unique molecular identifiers. MiXCR, applied by TCRdb to the PCR reads, yields one record per CDR3 protein. The sample holds 200,000 to 250,000 distinct CDR3 sequences, about 26% seen once. Findings and caveats of the study: The origin of alpha-beta T cells about two months after transplant was reportedly several hundred expanded graft clones. Surviving thymic progenitors and recipient T cells were the source of high TCRbeta diversity at day 60 in some patients.

From germline, CDR1 is MDHEN and CDR2 SYDVKM. V lost 4 bases and J lost 4, with 11 bases in between. The CDR3 covers 14 residues. In its sample, this clonotype was seen a few times. The antigen remains unidentified. This clonotype was sampled from a girl aged 2-10 years with Fanconi anemia, due to receive a stem cell transplant. This sequence joins TRBV28 and TRBJ2-1, with D maybe TRBD1 (6 bases). The material was PBMCs, obtained before TCRalphabeta/CD19-depleted stem cell transplant. CDR3 nucleotide sequence: TGTGCCAGCAGTTCCGACAGGCCGTACAATGAGCAGTTCTTC. It specifies CASSSDRPYNEQFF. Combining the CDR3 with reference TRBV28 and TRBJ2-1 gives the whole variable domain DVKVTQSSRYLVKRTGEKVFLECVQDMDHENMFWYRQDPGLGLRLIYFSYDVKMKEKGDIPEGYSVSREKKERFSLILESASTNQTSMYLCASSSDRPYNEQFFGPGTRLTVL.